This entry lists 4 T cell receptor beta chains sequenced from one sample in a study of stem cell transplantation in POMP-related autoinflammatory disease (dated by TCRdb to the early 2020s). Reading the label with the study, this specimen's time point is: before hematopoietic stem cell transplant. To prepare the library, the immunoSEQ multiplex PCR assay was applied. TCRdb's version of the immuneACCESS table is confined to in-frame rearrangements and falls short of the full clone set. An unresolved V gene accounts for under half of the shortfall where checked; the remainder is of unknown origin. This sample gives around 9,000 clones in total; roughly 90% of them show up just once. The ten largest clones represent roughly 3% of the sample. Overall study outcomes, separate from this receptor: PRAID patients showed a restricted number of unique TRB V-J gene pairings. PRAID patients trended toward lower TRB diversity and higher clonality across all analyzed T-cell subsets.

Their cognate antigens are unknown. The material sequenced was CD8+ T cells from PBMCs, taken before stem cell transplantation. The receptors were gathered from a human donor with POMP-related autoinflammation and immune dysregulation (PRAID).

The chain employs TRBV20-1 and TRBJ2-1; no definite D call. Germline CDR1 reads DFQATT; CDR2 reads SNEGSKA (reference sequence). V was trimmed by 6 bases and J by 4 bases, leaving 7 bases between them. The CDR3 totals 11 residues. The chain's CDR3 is CSAPLYNEQFF. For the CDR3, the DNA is TGCAGTGCCCCACTTTACAATGAGCAGTTCTTC.

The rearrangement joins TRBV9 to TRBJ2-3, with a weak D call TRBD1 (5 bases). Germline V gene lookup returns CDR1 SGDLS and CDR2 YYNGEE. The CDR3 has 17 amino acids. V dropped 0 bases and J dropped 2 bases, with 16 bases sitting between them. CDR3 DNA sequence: TGTGCCAGCAGCGTAGCTTCCGAGCTCAGGGTCACAGATACGCAGTATTTT. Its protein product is CASSVASELRVTDTQYF.

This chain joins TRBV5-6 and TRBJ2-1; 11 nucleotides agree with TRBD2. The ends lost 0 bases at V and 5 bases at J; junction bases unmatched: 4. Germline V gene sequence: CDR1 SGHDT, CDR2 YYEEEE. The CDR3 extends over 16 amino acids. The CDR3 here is CASSLALLAGDNEQFF. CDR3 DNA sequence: TGTGCCAGCAGCTTGGCCCTACTAGCGGGGGACAATGAGCAGTTCTTC.

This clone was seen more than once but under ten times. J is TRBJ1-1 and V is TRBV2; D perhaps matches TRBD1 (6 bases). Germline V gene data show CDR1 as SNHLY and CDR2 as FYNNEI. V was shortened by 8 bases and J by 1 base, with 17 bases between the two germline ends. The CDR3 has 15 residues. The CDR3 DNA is TGTGCCAGCTCATCCTCCGGGACACCGAACACTGAAGCTTTCTTT. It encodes CASSSSGTPNTEAFF.